The 14 T cell receptor beta chains listed next were all sequenced from one sample in a study of blood T cell repertoires in COVID-19. Libraries were prepared by immunoSEQ multiplex PCR; TCRdb keeps only in-frame clonotypes and omits some of them. The repertoire holds about 110,000 clones, with roughly 82% as singletons. The specimen was peripheral blood. The receptors stem from a woman of 80 years or more with active or convalescent COVID-19.

This chain connects TRBV2 to TRBJ1-2, with D unclear. Germline V gene sequence: CDR1 SNHLY, CDR2 FYNNEI. The length of the CDR3 is 12 residues. V was pared by 3 bases and J by 8 bases, with 10 bases between. In DNA form, the CDR3 reads TGTGCCAGCAGTGAGTACGCAGTCGGCTACACCTTC. It translates to CASSEYAVGYTF.

This sequence joins TRBV27 and TRBJ2-3, with 7 bases lining up with TRBD1. This CDR3 comprises 14 residues. V gave up 3 bases and J gave up 9 bases; unmatched junction bases: 9. The germline CDR1 and CDR2 sequences are MNHEY and SMNVEV (reference sequence). CDR3 loop: CASSFRERTGTQYF. CDR3 bases: TGTGCCAGCAGTTTTCGCGAGCGGACAGGAACGCAGTATTTT.

The V and J genes are TRBV6-5 and TRBJ1-1; 7 bases line up with TRBD1. There are 14 residues in the CDR3. CDR1 is MNHEY and CDR2 is SVGAGI in the germline V gene. J lost 3 bases, V lost 7 bases, and 8 bases had no gene match. This chain's CDR3 is CASTLRGLHTEAFF. CDR3 nucleotide sequence: TGTGCCAGCACCTTGAGGGGGCTTCACACTGAAGCTTTCTTT.

The chain is built from TRBV7-3 and TRBJ2-3, with 9 bases fitting TRBD2. The CDR3 is 16 residues long. The V and J ends lost 4 bases and 3 bases, in that order; junction bases with no gene match: 8. Germline V lookup: CDR1 SGHTA, CDR2 FQGTGA. The DNA of the CDR3 is TGTGCCAGCAGCTCCACCCCTAGCGGGATTACAGATACGCAGTATTTT. Translation: CASSSTPSGITDTQYF. Looking up the rest from reference TRBV7-3 and TRBJ2-3 gives the full variable domain: GAGVSQTPSNKVTEKGKYVELRCDPISGHTALYWYRQSLGQGPEFLIYFQGTGAADDSGLPNDRFFAVRPEGSVSTLKIQRTERGDSAVYLCASSSTPSGITDTQYFGPGTRLTVL.

This clone was counted between two and nine times. The chain employs TRBV6-5 and TRBJ2-1; weak D call: TRBD2 (5 bases). Germline V gene data show CDR1 as MNHEY and CDR2 as SVGAGI. V was trimmed by 0 bases and J by 7 bases, leaving 7 bases between them. This CDR3 is 13 amino acids long. CDR3 loop: CASSYSGANEQFF. CDR3 nucleotides: TGTGCCAGCAGTTACTCGGGAGCGAATGAGCAGTTCTTC.

The chain recombines TRBV9 with TRBJ1-2; D not resolved. CDR3 length equals 14 residues. Looked up from germline, CDR1 is SGDLS and CDR2 is YYNGEE. V lost 3 bases to trimming and J lost 4 bases, with 13 bases between them. The CDR3 sequence is CASSDLPGSYGYTF. CDR3 nucleotides: TGTGCCAGCAGCGACTTACCCGGGTCCTATGGCTACACCTTC.

V gene TRBV6-6 combines with J gene TRBJ1-1; 11 bases are shared with TRBD1. From germline, CDR1 is MNHNY and CDR2 SVGAGI (reference sequence). The CDR3 covers 16 residues. V dropped 5 bases and J dropped 0; count of bases not matched to a gene: 5. The CDR3 spells CASSTPGQGVNTEAFF. CDR3 bases: TGTGCCAGCAGTACCCCGGGACAGGGGGTGAACACTGAAGCTTTCTTT.

This clone turned up a few times. The chain carries TRBV19 and TRBJ2-7; TRBD2 is a possible D gene (6 bases). This CDR3 contains 13 residues. The germline V gene has CDR1 LNHDA and CDR2 SQIVND (reference sequence). Trimming removed 7 bases at V and 5 bases at J, with 15 bases between. The CDR3 protein is CASNIGGLNEQYF. The CDR3 nucleotides are TGTGCCAGTAATATCGGGGGTTTAAACGAGCAGTACTTC.

The rearrangement joins TRBV27 to TRBJ2-7; D is perhaps TRBD2 (7 bases). V gave up 6 bases and J gave up 7 bases, with 22 bases separating them. The length of the CDR3 is 15 residues. Germline V gene sequence: CDR1 MNHEY, CDR2 SMNVEV (reference sequence). The CDR3 bases are TGTGCCAGCAGGGGTTGGGGGGGCCGAGGGGAAGAGCAGTACTTC. It translates to CASRGWGGRGEEQYF.

The chain links TRBV4-2 to TRBJ2-7; the D gene is possibly TRBD2 (6 bases). The CDR3 is 14 amino acids. Germline lookup yields CDR1 LGHNA and CDR2 YNFKEQ. Trimming left V 1 base short and J 2 bases short, with 9 bases between. CDR3 residues: CASSQGWGAYEQYF. The CDR3 DNA follows: TGTGCCAGCAGCCAAGGGTGGGGGGCCTACGAGCAGTACTTC.

The gene calls are TRBV6-5 and TRBJ1-5; TRBD1 might be the D (5 bases). Trimming shortened V by 5 bases and J by 2 bases, and 13 bases separated the two germline ends. This CDR3 is 15 amino acids long. Germline CDR1 and CDR2: MNHEY and SVGAGI. The CDR3 region is CASSRDYTGNQPQHF. The DNA of the CDR3 is TGTGCCAGCAGTAGGGACTATACGGGCAATCAGCCCCAGCATTTT.

The chain joins TRBV7-9 to TRBJ2-2, with TRBD2 matching over 16 bases. The V segment lost 3 bases and the J segment 7 bases; nucleotides outside the gene matches: 5. This CDR3 spans 17 amino acids. Germline lookup yields CDR1 SEHNR and CDR2 FQNEAQ (reference sequence). The chain's CDR3 is CASSLGLAGGPDGELFF. The DNA of the CDR3 is TGTGCCAGCAGCTTGGGACTAGCGGGAGGGCCAGACGGGGAGCTGTTTTTT.

The chain recombines TRBV7-9 with TRBJ1-2, with TRBD1 as a possible D gene (5 bases). The CDR3 length is 16 residues. The V and J ends lost 4 bases and 4 bases respectively, with 19 bases between them. Germline values: CDR1 SEHNR, CDR2 FQNEAQ (reference sequence). The CDR3 sequence is CASSSRRQSTGYGYTF. The CDR3 DNA is TGTGCCAGCAGCTCGCGCCGACAGAGCACCGGCTATGGCTACACCTTC.

The chain links TRBV11-2 to TRBJ2-1; D is possibly TRBD1 (6 bases). CDR3 size: 15 residues. Germline V CDR1 and CDR2: SGHAT, FQNNGV. V gave up 1 base and J gave up 10 bases, with 17 bases separating them. CDR3 in amino acids: CASSLVPGARGEQFF. CDR3 nucleotide sequence: TGTGCCAGCAGCTTAGTTCCAGGGGCCCGTGGCGAGCAGTTCTTC.